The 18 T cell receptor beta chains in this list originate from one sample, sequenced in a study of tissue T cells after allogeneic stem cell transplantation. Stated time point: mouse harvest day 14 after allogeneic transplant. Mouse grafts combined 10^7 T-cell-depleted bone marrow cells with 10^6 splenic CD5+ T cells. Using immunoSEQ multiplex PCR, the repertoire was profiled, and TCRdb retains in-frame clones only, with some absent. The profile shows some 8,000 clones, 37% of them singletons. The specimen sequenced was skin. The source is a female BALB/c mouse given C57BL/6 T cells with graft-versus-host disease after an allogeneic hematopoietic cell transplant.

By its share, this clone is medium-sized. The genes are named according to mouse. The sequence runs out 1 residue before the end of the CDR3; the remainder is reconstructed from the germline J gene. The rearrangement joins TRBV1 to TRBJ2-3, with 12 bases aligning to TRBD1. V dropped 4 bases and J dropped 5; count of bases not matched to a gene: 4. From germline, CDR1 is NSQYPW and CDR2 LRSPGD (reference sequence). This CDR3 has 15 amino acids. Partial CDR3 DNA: TGCACCTGCAGTGGGGGACAGGGGGCGGGAGAAACGCTGTAT. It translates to CTCSGGQGAGETLY. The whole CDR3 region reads CTCSGGQGAGETLYF.

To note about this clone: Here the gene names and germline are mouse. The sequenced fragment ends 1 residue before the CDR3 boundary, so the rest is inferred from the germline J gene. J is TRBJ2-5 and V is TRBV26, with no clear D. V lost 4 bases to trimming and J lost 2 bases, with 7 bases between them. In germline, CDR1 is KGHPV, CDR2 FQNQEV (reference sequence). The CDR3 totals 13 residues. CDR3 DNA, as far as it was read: TGTGCCAGCAGTCGTGGGATCCAAGACACCCAGTAC. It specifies CASSRGIQDTQY. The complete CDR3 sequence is CASSRGIQDTQYF.

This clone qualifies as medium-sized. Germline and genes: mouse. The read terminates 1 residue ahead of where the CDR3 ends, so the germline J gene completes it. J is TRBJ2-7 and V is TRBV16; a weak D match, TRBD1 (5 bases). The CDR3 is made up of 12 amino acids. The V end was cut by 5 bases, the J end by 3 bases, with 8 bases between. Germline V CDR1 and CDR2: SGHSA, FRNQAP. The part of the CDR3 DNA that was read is TGTGCAAGCAGCGGCAGGGTCTATGAACAGTAC. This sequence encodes CASSGRVYEQY. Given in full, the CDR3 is CASSGRVYEQYF.

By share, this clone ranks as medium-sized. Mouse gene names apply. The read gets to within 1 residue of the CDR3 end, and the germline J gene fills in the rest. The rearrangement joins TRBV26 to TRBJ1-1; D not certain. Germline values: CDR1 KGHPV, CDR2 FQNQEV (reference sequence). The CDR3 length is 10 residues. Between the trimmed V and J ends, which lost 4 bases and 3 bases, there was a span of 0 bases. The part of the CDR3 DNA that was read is TGTGCCAGCAGTCACACAGAAGTCTTC. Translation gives CASSHTEVF. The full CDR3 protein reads CASSHTEVFF.

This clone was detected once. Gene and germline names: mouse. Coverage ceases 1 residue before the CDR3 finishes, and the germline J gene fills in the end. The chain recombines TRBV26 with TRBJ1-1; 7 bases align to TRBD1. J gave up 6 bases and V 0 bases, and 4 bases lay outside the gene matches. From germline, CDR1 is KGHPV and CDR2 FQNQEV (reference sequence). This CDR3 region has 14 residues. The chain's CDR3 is CASSLSHRGAEVFF. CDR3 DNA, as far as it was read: TGTGCCAGCAGTCTGTCTCACAGGGGCGCAGAAGTCTTC.

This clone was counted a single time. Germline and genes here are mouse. CDR3 sequence reads: CASSLTNSGNTLYF. The sequenced part of the CDR3 DNA is TGTGCCAGCAGTCTAACCAATTCTGGAAATACGCTCTAT. The rearrangement links TRBV26 to TRBJ1-3; no clear D. Read sequence stops 1 residue before the CDR3 end, and the germline J gene provides the missing end. CDR3 length equals 14 residues. Trimming left V 3 bases short and J 0 bases short, with 6 bases between. Per germline, CDR1 KGHPV and CDR2 FQNQEV (reference sequence).

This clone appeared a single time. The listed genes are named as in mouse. The sequenced part of the CDR3 DNA is TGTGCCAGCAGCCAAGATCCACTGGGGGGTGGTCAAAACACCTTGTAC. Protein product: CASSQDPLGGGQNTLY. The CDR3 reads in full as CASSQDPLGGGQNTLYF. V gene TRBV2 combines with J gene TRBJ2-4; 9 nucleotides align to TRBD2. The read finishes 1 residue shy of the CDR3 end, and the germline J gene is used to complete it. CDR3 length: 17 amino acids. After removal of 0 bases from V and 1 base from J, the junction contained 5 bases not matched to a gene. From germline, CDR1 is LGHNA and CDR2 YSYQKL.

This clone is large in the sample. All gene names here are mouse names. The part of the CDR3 DNA that was read is TGTGCCAGCAGTCGGGGGACTCATTCTGGAAATACGCTCTAT. It yields the protein CASSRGTHSGNTLY. From start to end, the CDR3 is CASSRGTHSGNTLYF. The rearrangement joins TRBV26 to TRBJ1-3; a weak D match, TRBD1 (5 bases). The sequence runs out 1 residue before the end of the CDR3; the remainder is reconstructed from the germline J gene. The CDR3 has 15 amino acids. CDR1 and CDR2 (germline): KGHPV, FQNQEV (reference sequence). Trimming cost V 4 bases and J 0 bases, with 10 bases left between them.

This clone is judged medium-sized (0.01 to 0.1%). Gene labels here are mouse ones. The DNA read from the CDR3 is TGTGCCAGCAGTTCGGACAGGGGTGGAAATACGCTCTAT. This codes for CASSSDRGGNTLY. The entire CDR3 is CASSSDRGGNTLYF. The chain joins TRBV26 to TRBJ1-3; TRBD1 matches 9 bases. Sequencing ends 1 residue short of the CDR3 end; the germline J gene provides the rest. The CDR3 is made up of 14 amino acids. Germline V lookup: CDR1 KGHPV, CDR2 FQNQEV (reference sequence). J lost 3 bases, V lost 5 bases, and 2 bases had no gene match.

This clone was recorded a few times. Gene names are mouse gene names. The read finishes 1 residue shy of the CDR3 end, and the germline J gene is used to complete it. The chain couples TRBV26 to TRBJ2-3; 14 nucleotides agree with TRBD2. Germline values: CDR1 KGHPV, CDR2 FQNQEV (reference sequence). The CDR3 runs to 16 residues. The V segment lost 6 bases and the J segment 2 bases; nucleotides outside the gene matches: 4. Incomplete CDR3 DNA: TGTGCCAGCAGCCCGGGACTGGGGGGGCCTGCAGAAACGCTGTAT. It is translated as CASSPGLGGPAETLY. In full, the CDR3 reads CASSPGLGGPAETLYF.

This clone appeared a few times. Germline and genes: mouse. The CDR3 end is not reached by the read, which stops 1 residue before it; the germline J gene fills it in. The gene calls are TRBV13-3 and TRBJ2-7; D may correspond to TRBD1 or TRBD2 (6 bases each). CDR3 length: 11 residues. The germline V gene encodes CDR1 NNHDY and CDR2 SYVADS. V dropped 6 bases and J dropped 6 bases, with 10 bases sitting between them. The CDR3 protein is CASMGALEQYF. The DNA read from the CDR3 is TGTGCCAGCATGGGGGCGCTTGAACAGTAC.

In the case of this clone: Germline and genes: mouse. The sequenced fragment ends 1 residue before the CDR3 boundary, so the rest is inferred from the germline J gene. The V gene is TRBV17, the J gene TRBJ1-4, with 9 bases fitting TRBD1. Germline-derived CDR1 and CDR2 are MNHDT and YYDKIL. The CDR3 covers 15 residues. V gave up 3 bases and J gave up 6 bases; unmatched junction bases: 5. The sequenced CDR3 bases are TGTGCTAGCAGTAGGGCCGGGACAGGGCACGAAAGATTATTT. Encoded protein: CASSRAGTGHERLF. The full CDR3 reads CASSRAGTGHERLFF.

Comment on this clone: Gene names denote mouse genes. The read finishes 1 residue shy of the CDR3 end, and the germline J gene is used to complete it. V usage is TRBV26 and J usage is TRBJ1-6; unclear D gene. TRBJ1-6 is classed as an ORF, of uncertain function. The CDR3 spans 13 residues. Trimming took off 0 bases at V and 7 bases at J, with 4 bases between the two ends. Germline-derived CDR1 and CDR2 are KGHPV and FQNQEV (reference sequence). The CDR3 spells CASSLSINSPLYF. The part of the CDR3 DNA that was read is TGTGCCAGCAGTCTGTCGATAAATTCGCCCCTCTAC.

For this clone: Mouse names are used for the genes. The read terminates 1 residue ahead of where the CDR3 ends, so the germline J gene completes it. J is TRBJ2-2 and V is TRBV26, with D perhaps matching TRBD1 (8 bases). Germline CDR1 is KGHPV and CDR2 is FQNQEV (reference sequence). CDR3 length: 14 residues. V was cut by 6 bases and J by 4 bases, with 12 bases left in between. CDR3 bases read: TGTGCCAGCAGAAACAGGGGGGGCACCGGGCAGCTCTAC. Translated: CASRNRGGTGQLY. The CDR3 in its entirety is CASRNRGGTGQLYF.

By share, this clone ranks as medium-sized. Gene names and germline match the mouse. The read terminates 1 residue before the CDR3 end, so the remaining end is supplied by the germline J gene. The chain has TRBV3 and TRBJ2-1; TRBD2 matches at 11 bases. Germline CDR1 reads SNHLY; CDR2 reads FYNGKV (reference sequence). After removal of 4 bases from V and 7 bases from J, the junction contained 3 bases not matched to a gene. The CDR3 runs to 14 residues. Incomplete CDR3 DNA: TGTGCCAGCAGCTCCGACTGGGGGGGGGCTGAGCAGTTC. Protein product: CASSSDWGGAEQF. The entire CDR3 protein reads CASSSDWGGAEQFF.

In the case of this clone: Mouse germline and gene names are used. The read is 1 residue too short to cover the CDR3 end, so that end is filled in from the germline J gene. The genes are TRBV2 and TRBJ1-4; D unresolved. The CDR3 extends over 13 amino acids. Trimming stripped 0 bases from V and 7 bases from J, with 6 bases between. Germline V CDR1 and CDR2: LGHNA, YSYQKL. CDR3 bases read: TGTGCCAGCAGCCAAGATGCCCCCGAAAGATTATTT. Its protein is CASSQDAPERLF. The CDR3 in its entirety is CASSQDAPERLFF.

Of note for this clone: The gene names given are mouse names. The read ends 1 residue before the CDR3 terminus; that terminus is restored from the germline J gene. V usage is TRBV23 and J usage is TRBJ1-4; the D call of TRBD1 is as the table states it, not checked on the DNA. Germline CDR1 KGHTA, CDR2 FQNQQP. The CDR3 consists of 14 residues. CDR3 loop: CSSSPGTSNERLFF. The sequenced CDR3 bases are TGCTCCAGCAGCCCCGGGACAAGCAACGAAAGATTATTT.

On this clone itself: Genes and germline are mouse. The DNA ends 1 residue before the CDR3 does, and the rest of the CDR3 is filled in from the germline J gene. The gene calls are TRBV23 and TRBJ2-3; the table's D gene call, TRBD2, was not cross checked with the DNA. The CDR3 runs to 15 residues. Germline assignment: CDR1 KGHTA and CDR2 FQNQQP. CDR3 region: CSSSQITTSAETLYF. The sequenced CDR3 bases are TGCTCCAGCAGTCAAATAACTACTAGTGCAGAAACGCTGTAT. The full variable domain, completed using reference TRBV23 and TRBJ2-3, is DAAVTQKPRYLIKMKGQEAEMKCIPEKGHTAVFWYQQKQSKELKFLIYFQNQQPLDQIDMVKERFSAVCPSSSLCSLGIRTCEAEDSALYLCSSSQITTSAETLYFGSGTRLTVL.